The clone carrying this T cell receptor beta chain has a count of ten or more. What it binds is not known. This entry is derived from a study of CD8+CD57+ T cells in acquired aplastic anemia. In the study overall: An average of roughly 2.9 ug of DNA was obtained from sorted CD4+ and CD8+ cells. Study-level findings and limits: There were twenty-nine CD8+ CDR3 sequences that occurred in both patients and controls. Patients and healthy controls showed no significant CD8+ Simpson's diversity difference.

V was shortened by 4 bases and J by 5 bases, with 19 bases between the two germline ends. In germline, CDR1 is SGHRS, CDR2 YFSETQ. This CDR3 is 16 amino acids long. An expansion of CD8+CD57+ cells by flow cytometry had been shown in patients chosen for sequencing. Each patient gave a blood sample that was collected before any therapy had been received. It was genomic DNA that served as the template for profiling TCR beta VDJ and CDR3. TCRdb itself ran the reads through MiXCR, one entry per CDR3 protein. This sample yields 95,000 to 150,000 distinct CDR3 sequences, of which approximately 40% are seen a single time; roughly 3% belongs to the top ten.

The rearrangement joins TRBV5-1 to TRBJ1-5, with a tentative D call TRBD1 (5 bases). The origin of this receptor is a human donor with aplastic anemia. The sample taken for sequencing was sorted CD4+, CD8+, or CD8+CD57+ T cells (not recorded which) from PBMCs. CDR3 bases: TGCGCCAGCAGCCCCCAGGGCTGGGGTCCCGATCAGCCCCAGCATTTT. Its translation is CASSPQGWGPDQPQHF.